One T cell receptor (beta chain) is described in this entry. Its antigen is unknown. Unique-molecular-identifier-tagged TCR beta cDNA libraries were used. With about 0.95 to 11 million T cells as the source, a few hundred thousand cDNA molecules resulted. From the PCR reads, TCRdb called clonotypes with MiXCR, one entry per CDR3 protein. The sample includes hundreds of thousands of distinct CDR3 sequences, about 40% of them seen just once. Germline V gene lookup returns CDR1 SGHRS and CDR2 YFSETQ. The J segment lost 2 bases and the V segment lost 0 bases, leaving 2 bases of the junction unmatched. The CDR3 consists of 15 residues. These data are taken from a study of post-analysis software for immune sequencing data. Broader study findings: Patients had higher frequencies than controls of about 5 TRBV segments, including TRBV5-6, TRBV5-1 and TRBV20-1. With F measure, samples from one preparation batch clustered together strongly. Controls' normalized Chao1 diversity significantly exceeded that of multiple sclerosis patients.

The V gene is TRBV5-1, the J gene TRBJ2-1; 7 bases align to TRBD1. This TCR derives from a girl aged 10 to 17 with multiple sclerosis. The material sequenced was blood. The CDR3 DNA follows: TGCGCCAGCAGCTTGGGGGACAGAGCCTACAATGAGCAGTTCTTC. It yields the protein CASSLGDRAYNEQFF.